Each of the 23 T cell receptor beta chains below was sequenced from the same sample in a study of OX40 agonist ivuxolimab in advanced cancers. Library method: the immunoSEQ multiplex PCR assay. This is the immuneACCESS table as TCRdb keeps it, with only in-frame sequences that have V and J called. A part of the clones is gone; compared with another copy, unresolved V genes explain less than half, and the rest is unexplained. The sample table holds some 69,000 clones, of which around 87% were seen once. The top ten hold over 9.5% of the sample. Sequences were derived from CD4+ or CD8+ T cells sorted from blood, sampled in a trial of the OX40 agonist ivuxolimab. The receptors originated from an adult with an advanced solid tumor such as melanoma, head and neck, liver or kidney cancer.

This clone has a single count. The sample carries other DNA sequences with the same CDR3. The V gene is TRBV28, the J gene TRBJ2-7, with TRBD1 identical over 10 bases. V lost 6 bases, J lost 3 bases, and 2 bases stayed unmatched. In germline, CDR1 is MDHEN, CDR2 SYDVKM. The length of the CDR3 is 13 residues. The CDR3 coding sequence is TGTGCCAGCAGCCGGGACAGGGGCTACGAGCAGTACTTC. As protein: CASSRDRGYEQYF. The full variable domain, its missing parts supplied by reference TRBV28 and TRBJ2-7, is DVKVTQSSRYLVKRTGEKVFLECVQDMDHENMFWYRQDPGLGLRLIYFSYDVKMKEKGDIPEGYSVSREKKERFSLILESASTNQTSMYLCASSRDRGYEQYFGPGTRLTVT.

J is TRBJ1-4 and V is TRBV18; 7 bases match TRBD1. CDR3 length equals 14 residues. With 6 bases clipped from V and 8 bases from J, the junction kept 9 bases outside the gene matches. The germline V gene encodes CDR1 KGHSH and CDR2 LQKENI. The DNA for the CDR3 is TGTGCCAGCTCGCGACAGGGTGGCGAGGAAAAACTGTTTTTT. Translating it yields CASSRQGGEEKLFF.

This clone has more than one count but fewer than ten. V is TRBV6-5 and J is TRBJ1-1; D is undetermined. V was cut by 5 bases and J by 3 bases, with 4 bases left in between. CDR3 length: 11 amino acids. Germline V CDR1 and CDR2: MNHEY, SVGAGI. The CDR3 reads CASSAHTEAFF. The CDR3 nucleotides are TGTGCCAGCAGTGCGCACACTGAAGCTTTCTTT.

This clone was observed a single time. V and J are TRBV27 and TRBJ2-3; TRBD2 matches at 9 bases. The germline V gene has CDR1 MNHEY and CDR2 SMNVEV (reference sequence). V shed 5 bases, J shed 0 bases, and the junction held 6 bases outside the gene matches. This CDR3 comprises 16 residues. In DNA form, the CDR3 reads TGTGCCAGCAGTCTAGCGGGGAGTCATAGCACAGATACGCAGTATTTT. Translating it yields CASSLAGSHSTDTQYF.

This chain joins TRBV2 and TRBJ2-7; 7 positions match TRBD2. This CDR3 spans 14 amino acids. CDR1 and CDR2 from the germline V gene are SNHLY and FYNNEI. J lost 3 bases, V lost 6 bases, and 8 bases had no gene match. The CDR3 region is CASRGTTGIYEQYF. Written as DNA, the CDR3 is TGTGCCAGCAGGGGGACTACCGGGATCTACGAGCAGTACTTC.

This clone was found once. The CDR3 loop is CASSQDGGSYTGELFF. Written as DNA, the CDR3 is TGCGCCAGCAGCCAAGATGGTGGTAGCTACACCGGGGAGCTGTTTTTT. The chain employs TRBV4-3 and TRBJ2-2; unclear D gene. The ends were cut back, 0 bases at V and 3 bases at J, with 11 bases in the middle. Looked up from germline, CDR1 is LGHNA and CDR2 is YSLEER. The CDR3 is 16 amino acids.

The V and J genes are TRBV7-8 and TRBJ2-3, with 14 bases identical to TRBD2. Germline CDR1 and CDR2: SGHVS and FQNEAQ. CDR3 length: 17 residues. Germline trimming cut 6 bases from V and 6 bases from J; bases unmatched to any gene: 11. The CDR3 nucleotides are TGTGCCAGCAGTAAGCAGGGACTAGCGGGAGAGGTTGATACGCAGTATTTT. It is translated as CASSKQGLAGEVDTQYF.

The chain carries TRBV29-1 and TRBJ2-3; the D gene could be TRBD1 or TRBD2 (5 bases each). From germline, CDR1 is SQVTM and CDR2 ANQGSEA. This CDR3 has 12 amino acids. The chain's CDR3 is CILRGAGDTQYF. CDR3 DNA: TGCATCCTGAGGGGTGCAGGAGATACGCAGTATTTT.

This clone was counted a single time. V is TRBV7-2 and J is TRBJ2-7, with D possibly matching TRBD1 (6 bases). Germline assignment: CDR1 SGHTA and CDR2 FQGNSA. Trimming cost V 4 bases and J 3 bases, with 16 bases left between them. The CDR3 length is 15 residues. CDR3 sequence reads: CASSSQQGIGYEQYF. The CDR3 region has the DNA TGTGCCAGCAGCTCTCAACAGGGAATTGGCTACGAGCAGTACTTC.

The J gene is TRBJ2-1, the V gene TRBV14; 8 bases line up with TRBD2. The CDR3 is made up of 14 amino acids. The germline gives CDR1 SGHDN, CDR2 FVKESK. V shed 4 bases, J shed 15 bases, and the junction held 14 bases outside the gene matches. CDR3 loop: CASSPRGLGTRVFF. CDR3 sequence (DNA): TGTGCCAGCAGCCCGAGAGGCTTGGGGACTAGGGTGTTCTTC. Complete variable domain (other parts from reference TRBV14 and TRBJ2-1): EAGVTQFPSHSVIEKGQTVTLRCDPISGHDNLYWYRRVMGKEIKFLLHFVKESKQDESGMPNNRFLAERTGGTYSTLKVQPAELEDSGVYFCASSPRGLGTRVFFGPGTRLTVL.

The genes are TRBV7-9 and TRBJ2-7; D may be TRBD1 or TRBD2 (6 bases each). The CDR3 extends over 16 amino acids. Trimming pared 8 bases from V and 0 bases from J, leaving 20 bases between. Per the germline V gene, CDR1 is SEHNR and CDR2 is FQNEAQ (reference sequence). The CDR3 is CASQRGVGSRSYEQYF. CDR3 in DNA: TGTGCCAGCCAGAGGGGGGTTGGGTCACGCTCCTACGAGCAGTACTTC.

In this sample, this clone turned up once. A read error may produce the germline difference seen at one junction end. V usage is TRBV7-2 and J usage is TRBJ2-3, with D tentatively TRBD2 (6 bases). The CDR3 has 14 residues. CDR1 SGHTA and CDR2 FQGNSA come from the germline V gene. This CDR3 is CATSPGLGTDTQYF. CDR3 coding DNA: TGTGCCACCAGCCCGGGACTGGGCACAGATACGCAGTATTTT. The complete variable domain, with remaining parts taken from reference TRBV7-2 and TRBJ2-3, reads GAGVSQSPSNKVTEKGKDVELRCDPISGHTALYWYRQSLGQGLEFLIYFQGNSAPDKSGLPSDRFSAERTGGSVSTLTIQRTQQEDSAVYLCATSPGLGTDTQYFGPGTRLTVL.

CDR3 loop: CASTRETYEQYF. As DNA, the CDR3 is TGTGCCAGCACTAGGGAGACCTACGAGCAGTACTTC. The chain joins TRBV6-6 to TRBJ2-7, with D maybe TRBD2 (5 bases). Between the trimmed V and J ends, which lost 7 bases and 2 bases, there was a span of 9 bases. The germline V gene has CDR1 MNHNY and CDR2 SVGAGI (reference sequence). This CDR3 has 12 residues.

This clone appeared a single time. The rearrangement links TRBV28 to TRBJ1-1; no clear D gene. The germline CDR1 and CDR2 sequences are MDHEN and SYDVKM. There are 13 residues in the CDR3. Trimming removed 7 bases from V and 5 bases from J, with 14 bases in between. The CDR3 region has the DNA TGTGCCAGCACTTTGGCCGCTCCAACTGAAGCTTTCTTT. The encoded protein is CASTLAAPTEAFF.

The chain combines TRBV5-1 with TRBJ2-7; TRBD1 matches at 8 bases. Trimming at V came to 3 bases and at J to 3 bases, leaving 5 bases not matched to a gene. The CDR3 spans 14 residues. Per germline, CDR1 SGHRS and CDR2 YFSETQ. CDR3 DNA: TGCGCCAGCAGCTCAGGGGGCGAGGTCTACGAGCAGTACTTC. Its protein is CASSSGGEVYEQYF. Variable domain in full (rest from reference TRBV5-1 and TRBJ2-7): KAGVTQTPRYLIKTRGQQVTLSCSPISGHRSVSWYQQTPGQGLQFLFEYFSETQRNKGNFPGRFSGRQFSNSRSEMNVSTLELGDSALYLCASSSGGEVYEQYFGPGTRLTVT.

The gene calls are TRBV6-5 and TRBJ2-2; 13 positions agree with TRBD2. The CDR3 runs 15 residues. Germline values: CDR1 MNHEY, CDR2 SVGAGI. Trimming at V came to 10 bases and at J to 5 bases, leaving 7 bases not matched to a gene. The CDR3 is CATKRGLAGTGELFF. Here the CDR3 DNA reads TGTGCCACAAAAAGGGGACTAGCGGGAACCGGGGAGCTGTTTTTT.

This rearrangement joins TRBV7-6 to TRBJ2-7; D is unresolved. With 6 bases removed from V and 1 base from J, the gap between germline ends came to 10 bases. The CDR3 contains 13 residues. Germline lookup yields CDR1 SGHVS and CDR2 FNYEAQ. CDR3: CASSYRASYEQYF. The CDR3 DNA is TGTGCCAGCAGTTACAGAGCTTCCTACGAGCAGTACTTC.

Of note for this clone: This sample also contains other DNA sequences that code for the same CDR3. This chain uses TRBV18 with TRBJ1-1; no firm D call. Trimming removed 3 bases at V and 3 bases at J, with 8 bases between. The CDR3 is made up of 13 amino acids. Germline assignment: CDR1 KGHSH and CDR2 LQKENI. The CDR3 sequence is CASSPRVDTEAFF. CDR3 DNA: TGTGCCAGCTCACCTCGAGTCGACACTGAAGCTTTCTTT.

This clone has more than one count but fewer than ten. V and J are TRBV7-9 and TRBJ1-5; no clear D gene. Germline V lookup: CDR1 SEHNR, CDR2 FQNEAQ (reference sequence). CDR3 size: 14 residues. The V end lost 5 bases, the J end lost 1 base, and 9 bases lay between the germline ends. The CDR3 bases are TGTGCCAGCAGCGCCTCAGGAAGCAATCAGCCCCAGCATTTT. Translated, it gives CASSASGSNQPQHF.

The genes are TRBV9 and TRBJ2-6; D is unclear. The CDR3 is made up of 15 amino acids. The germline V gene has CDR1 SGDLS and CDR2 YYNGEE. Trimming shortened V by 1 base and J by 0 bases, and 5 bases separated the two germline ends. For the CDR3, the DNA is TGTGCCAGCAGCGTAAGGAGCTCTGGGGCCAACGTCCTGACTTTC. It specifies CASSVRSSGANVLTF. The variable domain in full, with the rest retrieved from reference TRBV9 and TRBJ2-6, is DSGVTQTPKHLITATGQRVTLRCSPRSGDLSVYWYQQSLDQGLQFLIQYYNGEERAKGNILERFSAQQFPDLHSELNLSSLELGDSALYFCASSVRSSGANVLTFGAGSRLTVL.

This sequence joins TRBV15 and TRBJ2-5; possible D gene TRBD2, 6 bases. The length of the CDR3 is 14 residues. Germline-derived CDR1 and CDR2 are LNHNV and YYDKDF (reference sequence). V was pared by 0 bases and J by 7 bases, with 12 bases between. The CDR3 region has the DNA TGTGCCACCAGCAGAGATGGGACTCCTGGGACCCAGTACTTC. Its translation: CATSRDGTPGTQYF.

The chain employs TRBV28 and TRBJ1-2; D is possibly TRBD1 (6 bases). The length of the CDR3 is 16 residues. CDR1 is MDHEN and CDR2 is SYDVKM in the germline V gene. V shed 5 bases and J shed 1 base, with 17 bases lying between them. The CDR3 DNA reads as TGTGCCAGCAGTAACGACCGGGACATTATTAACTATGGCTACACCTTC. As protein: CASSNDRDIINYGYTF.

As regards this clone: A read error may produce the germline difference seen at one junction end. The rearrangement joins TRBV7-3 to TRBJ2-2, with 8 positions matching TRBD1. The length of the CDR3 is 17 residues. CDR1 and CDR2 (germline): SGHTA, FQGTGA. In nucleotides, the CDR3 is TGTGCCAGCAGCCTAACGCCCGGGACAGGTGCCACCGGGGAGCTGTTTTTT. This codes for CASSLTPGTGATGELFF.